The 7 T cell receptor beta chains below come from one sample, sequenced in a study of blood T cells in healthy people across ages. It was with a sample-barcoded 5' primer and a J-beta primer mix that a second PCR of about 6 to 12 cycles was run. TCRdb itself ran the 5' RACE reads through MiXCR, one entry per CDR3 protein. In the table there are 700,000 to 950,000 distinct CDR3 sequences, roughly 50% of which are singletons. The sequenced material came from blood. These receptors were obtained from a man aged 30 to 45 in good health.

Concerning this clonotype: Sequence at one end of the junction differs from germline and may be a read error. J is TRBJ2-1 and V is TRBV10-3; TRBD1 agrees at 9 bases. This CDR3 is 16 amino acids long. The V gene's germline CDR1 is ENHRY and CDR2 SYGVKD. The CDR3 bases are TGTGCCATCAGAATTGGACAGGGGAGCTCCTACAATGGGCAGTTCTTC. It codes for CAIRIGQGSSYNGQFF.

This rearrangement joins TRBV2 to TRBJ2-5; 8 bases are a match to TRBD1. The CDR3 contains 12 residues. J gave up 7 bases and V 6 bases, and 4 bases lay outside the gene matches. CDR1 SNHLY and CDR2 FYNNEI come from the germline V gene. This chain's CDR3 is CASRGTGTTQYF. CDR3 sequence (DNA): TGTGCCAGCAGGGGGACAGGAACGACCCAGTACTTC. The full variable domain, in which reference TRBV2 and TRBJ2-5 provide the parts outside the CDR3, is EPEVTQTPSHQVTQMGQEVILRCVPISNHLYFYWYRQILGQKVEFLVSFYNNEISEKSEIFDDQFSVERPDGSNFTLKIRSTKLEDSAMYFCASRGTGTTQYFGPGTRLLVL.

V is TRBV28 and J is TRBJ2-7, with 8 bases matching TRBD1. Germline CDR1 and CDR2: MDHEN and SYDVKM. V was clipped by 11 bases and J by 0 bases; unmatched bases: 6. The CDR3 sequence is 13 residues long. This CDR3 reads CAVSGGNSYEQYF. The DNA of the CDR3 is TGTGCCGTCTCAGGGGGCAACTCCTACGAGCAGTACTTC.

The chain is built from TRBV28 and TRBJ2-1, with D possibly being TRBD1 or TRBD2 (5 bases each). Germline CDR1 MDHEN, CDR2 SYDVKM. Trimming stripped 3 bases from V and 9 bases from J, with 15 bases between. CDR3 size: 14 residues. The CDR3 here is CASSLTALGGEQFF. Here the CDR3 DNA reads TGTGCCAGCAGTTTGACAGCCCTCGGAGGTGAGCAGTTCTTC.

The J gene is TRBJ2-1, the V gene TRBV5-5; D might be TRBD2 (5 bases). With 5 bases removed from V and 0 bases from J, the gap between germline ends came to 12 bases. CDR3 length: 15 amino acids. Germline V gene data show CDR1 as SGHKS and CDR2 as YYEKEE (reference sequence). The CDR3 here is CASSEGETSYNEQFF. The CDR3 nucleotides read TGTGCCAGCAGTGAGGGTGAGACCTCCTACAATGAGCAGTTCTTC.

The V gene is TRBV10-2, the J gene TRBJ2-3; weak D call: TRBD2 (5 bases). V lost 4 bases and J 6 bases, leaving 14 bases between the germline ends. The CDR3 is made up of 14 amino acids. CDR1 WSHSY and CDR2 SAAADI come from the germline V gene. In nucleotides, the CDR3 is TGCGCCAGCAGTGGATTACTAGTCCCCGATACGCAGTATTTT. Its translation: CASSGLLVPDTQYF.

The CDR3 DNA is TGCAGTGCTAGAGAGACAGGGGGCTATGGCTACACCTTC. It codes for CSARETGGYGYTF. The chain has TRBV20-1 and TRBJ1-2, with 9 bases fitting TRBD1. The CDR3 is 13 amino acids. J lost 4 bases, V lost 0 bases, and 0 bases had no gene match. CDR1 and CDR2 (germline): DFQATT, SNEGSKA (reference sequence).